One sample yielded the 18 T cell receptor beta chains listed below, sequenced in a study of T-cell memory formation after mild COVID-19. TCRdb used MiXCR to reprocess the 5' RACE reads, holding one entry per CDR3 protein. The table has 240,000 or so distinct CDR3 sequences, over 9% seen once. The sequenced sample consisted of PBMCs or a T cell subset sorted from them (not recorded which). Receptor source: a man aged 18 to 30 who had mild COVID-19 (a few samples of this study predate the infection). Cell type and time point are not known.

This clonotype has more than one count but fewer than ten. The chain joins TRBV7-2 to TRBJ2-2; 8 bases fit TRBD1. The germline gives CDR1 SGHTA, CDR2 FQGNSA. V was clipped by 5 bases and J by 2 bases; unmatched bases: 7. The CDR3 totals 16 residues. For the CDR3, the DNA is TGTGCCAGCAGCCCGCGGACAGGGCCCAACACCGGGGAGCTGTTTTTT. Amino acids: CASSPRTGPNTGELFF. The variable domain in full, with the rest retrieved from reference TRBV7-2 and TRBJ2-2, is GAGVSQSPSNKVTEKGKDVELRCDPISGHTALYWYRQSLGQGLEFLIYFQGNSAPDKSGLPSDRFSAERTGGSVSTLTIQRTQQEDSAVYLCASSPRTGPNTGELFFGEGSRLTVL.

This chain connects TRBV6-6 to TRBJ2-1; D is possibly TRBD1 (5 bases). The V and J ends lost 5 bases and 4 bases respectively, with 12 bases between them. This CDR3 region has 14 residues. Germline CDR1 reads MNHNY; CDR2 reads SVGAGI (reference sequence). The CDR3 nucleotides read TGTGCCAGCAGTCGCCCTGGGGCGTACAATGAGCAGTTCTTC. Protein product: CASSRPGAYNEQFF.

The genes are TRBV5-1 and TRBJ1-5; D ambiguous. This CDR3 is 12 amino acids long. CDR1 is SGHRS and CDR2 is YFSETQ in the germline V gene. V was clipped by 3 bases and J by 8 bases, with 9 bases between them. This chain's CDR3 is CASSSPVEPQHF. CDR3 sequence (DNA): TGCGCCAGCAGCTCCCCGGTGGAGCCCCAGCATTTT.

This clonotype turned up a few times. The chain employs TRBV18 and TRBJ2-5; 13 bases fit TRBD2. The CDR3 contains 17 residues. Germline CDR1 KGHSH, CDR2 LQKENI. V lost 6 bases to trimming and J lost 1 base; unmatched junction nucleotides: 8. CDR3 DNA sequence: TGTGCCAGCTCGGTAACTAGCGGGGGGGCCGGCCAAGAGACCCAGTACTTC. The encoded protein is CASSVTSGGAGQETQYF.

The chain carries TRBV7-2 and TRBJ2-5, with 12 bases aligning to TRBD1. The CDR3 has 14 amino acids. CDR1 and CDR2 from the germline V gene are SGHTA and FQGNSA. The trim removed 4 bases at V and 4 bases at J, leaving 1 base unmatched. As DNA, the CDR3 is TGTGCCAGCAGCTCGGGACAGGGGGCAGAGACCCAGTACTTC. Translation gives CASSSGQGAETQYF.

In DNA form, the CDR3 reads TGTGCCAGCAGCCAGACCGTCAGCGGGGGGCTCACAGATACGCAGTATTTT. It is translated as CASSQTVSGGLTDTQYF. This chain links TRBV4-2 with TRBJ2-3, with 9 bases that match TRBD2. Germline V gene sequence: CDR1 LGHNA, CDR2 YNFKEQ. The V gene end was trimmed by 3 bases and the J gene end by 2 bases; junction bases not matched to a gene: 9. There are 17 residues in the CDR3.

The sample holds a few counts of this clonotype. V usage is TRBV7-2 and J usage is TRBJ2-3; 11 positions agree with TRBD2. CDR3 length: 17 amino acids. Trimming cost V 5 bases and J 2 bases; bases outside gene matches: 9. From germline, CDR1 is SGHTA and CDR2 FQGNSA. The DNA of the CDR3 is TGTGCCAGCAGCCTCCGACTAGCGGGGTCCTACACAGATACGCAGTATTTT. Encoded protein: CASSLRLAGSYTDTQYF.

The chain joins TRBV5-5 to TRBJ1-5, with D unresolved. This CDR3 is built from 14 residues. Germline CDR1 and CDR2: SGHKS and YYEKEE (reference sequence). Deletions cut 4 bases from V and 0 bases from J, with 8 bases between. DNA of the CDR3: TGTGCCAGCAGCCCTATAAATAGCAATCAGCCCCAGCATTTT. This gives the protein CASSPINSNQPQHF.

This clonotype was observed a handful of times. The chain uses TRBV4-1 and TRBJ1-1; a weak D match, TRBD1 (6 bases). CDR1 and CDR2 from the germline V gene are MGHRA and YSYEKL. V was trimmed by 0 bases and J by 5 bases, leaving 13 bases between them. There are 15 residues in the CDR3. The CDR3 DNA is TGCGCCAGCAGCCAAGATCCGGAGGGGGTGACTGAAGCTTTCTTT. Translating it yields CASSQDPEGVTEAFF.

This chain joins TRBV3-1 and TRBJ1-6; D is unclear. The V and J ends lost 5 bases and 0 bases respectively, with 14 bases between them. The CDR3 is 17 residues long. Germline V CDR1 and CDR2: LGHDT, YNNKEL (reference sequence). This CDR3 is CASSLRALSSYNSPLHF. The CDR3 DNA reads TGTGCCAGCAGCTTGCGGGCCCTAAGCTCCTATAATTCACCCCTCCACTTT.

This clonotype was observed a handful of times. The chain joins TRBV12-3 or TRBV12-4 to TRBJ1-4, with a tentative D call TRBD1 (5 bases). This CDR3 region has 14 residues. Trimming left V 6 bases short and J 8 bases short, with 16 bases between. CDR3 sequence: CASRDRLGGEKLFF. For the CDR3, the DNA is TGTGCCAGCAGAGACAGACTCGGTGGGGAAAAACTGTTTTTT.

This clonotype was seen a handful of times. The chain combines TRBV29-1 with TRBJ1-2; possible D gene TRBD1, 6 bases. V was clipped by 5 bases and J by 3 bases, with 10 bases between them. The germline gives CDR1 SQVTM, CDR2 ANQGSEA. The CDR3 runs 12 residues. The DNA of the CDR3 is TGCAGCGTTAACAGGGATTACTATGGCTACACCTTC. Residues: CSVNRDYYGYTF. Drawing the rest from reference TRBV29-1 and TRBJ1-2, the complete variable domain is SAVISQKPSRDICQRGTSLTIQCQVDSQVTMMFWYRQQPGQSLTLIATANQGSEATYESGFVIDKFPISRPNLTFSTLTVSNMSPEDSSIYLCSVNRDYYGYTFGSGTRLTVV.

This clonotype has a handful of counts. The chain has TRBV12-3 or TRBV12-4 and TRBJ1-5, with D possibly TRBD1 on 6 matching bases. The V end lost 7 bases, the J end lost 5 bases, and 15 bases lay between the germline ends. The CDR3 loop spans 14 amino acids. The CDR3 sequence: CASTSGGADQPQHF. CDR3 sequence (DNA): TGTGCCAGCACCTCGGGGGGGGCGGATCAGCCCCAGCATTTT.

Ten or more counts support this clonotype. This chain joins TRBV10-1 and TRBJ2-7, with a tentative D call TRBD2 (5 bases). Germline loops: CDR1 WNHNN, CDR2 SYGVQD (reference sequence). The CDR3 extends over 14 amino acids. The ends were cut back, 0 bases at V and 5 bases at J, with 11 bases in the middle. Written as DNA, the CDR3 is TGCGCCAGCAGTGAGTCATTAGCGACCCACGAGCAGTACTTC. Amino acid sequence: CASSESLATHEQYF.

This clonotype was seen only a few times. The chain couples TRBV27 to TRBJ2-7; 9 positions agree with TRBD2. The CDR3 extends over 18 amino acids. In germline, CDR1 is MNHEY, CDR2 SMNVEV (reference sequence). J was trimmed by 0 bases and V by 8 bases; bases with no gene match: 17. CDR3 amino acids: CASGVATSGFGGSYEQYV. In DNA form, the CDR3 reads TGTGCCAGCGGAGTCGCAACTAGCGGGTTTGGCGGCTCCTACGAGCAGTACGTC.

J is TRBJ2-7 and V is TRBV7-2; D gene unclear. The CDR3 has 14 amino acids. Germline values: CDR1 SGHTA, CDR2 FQGNSA. Trimming removed 3 bases from V and 7 bases from J, with 16 bases in between. The CDR3 loop is CASSFFLLSREQYF. As DNA, the CDR3 is TGTGCCAGCAGCTTCTTTCTTCTGTCAAGGGAGCAGTACTTC.

The genes are TRBV9 and TRBJ2-7; perhaps TRBD1 as D (6 bases). The length of the CDR3 is 15 residues. Germline values: CDR1 SGDLS, CDR2 YYNGEE. V shed 3 bases and J shed 7 bases, with 20 bases lying between them. CDR3 sequence: CASSDRHRAHWEQYF. DNA of the CDR3: TGTGCCAGCAGCGATCGACACAGGGCCCACTGGGAGCAGTACTTC.

This clonotype was detected only a few times. The chain uses TRBV18 and TRBJ2-7; 9 positions agree with TRBD1. The junction had 7 bases not matched to a gene; V was cut back by 3 bases and J by 4 bases. The V gene's germline CDR1 is KGHSH and CDR2 LQKENI. The CDR3 consists of 15 residues. CDR3 sequence reads: CASSPPGTGWYEQYF. In DNA, the CDR3 is TGTGCCAGCTCACCCCCCGGGACAGGGTGGTACGAGCAGTACTTC.